What follows is one T cell receptor (beta chain) and its context. The data are from a study of blood T cell repertoires in COVID-19. As for the study in general: The United States, Italy and Spain supplied acute and convalescent COVID-19 samples. Nucleic acid was either cDNA or gDNA, and it came from T cells, B-cell-depleted T cells, or PBMCs.

V shed 3 bases, J shed 3 bases, and the junction held 8 bases outside the gene matches. Germline V CDR1 and CDR2: SGDLS, YYNGEE. The CDR3 has 15 amino acids. In the source study's methods: Reference gene primer amplification gave estimated nucleated cell counts. The assay was immunoSEQ multiplex PCR, and TCRdb's table has in-frame clones only and misses some. That table gives V, J and clone size, and the DNA gave D and trimming. The table records approximately 54,000 clones, 90% of them present only once. This chain connects TRBV9 to TRBJ2-7, with 8 bases fitting TRBD1. The receptor was isolated from a woman in her forties with active COVID-19. Input material: peripheral blood. The CDR3 DNA is TGTGCCAGCAGCGAAGGACAGGGAGAATTCTACGAGCAGTACTTC. It codes for CASSEGQGEFYEQYF.